This TCR beta chain was observed in a study of shared clonotypes between healthy human individuals. CD45RO-negative CD8 cells positively selected for CCR7 made up the naive population, which excluded terminally differentiated effector memory CD45RA+ cells. Only in-frame clones appear in the TCRdb table, and some are missing; sequencing was by immunoSEQ multiplex PCR. Of some 800,000 clones listed, more than 85% were seen once; the top ten hold approximately 25%. This clone was observed a handful of times. The V segment lost 0 bases and the J segment 10 bases; nucleotides outside the gene matches: 6. CDR3 size: 15 residues. Germline values: CDR1 SNHLY, CDR2 FYNNEI.

Sequenced: naive CD8+ T cells sorted from blood. This chain links TRBV2 with TRBJ2-1; 10 positions agree with TRBD1. The origin of this receptor is a man in his thirties or forties in good health. The DNA for the CDR3 is TGTGCCAGCAGTGAAGCGAGGGACAGGGGAAACGAGCAGTTCTTC. It specifies CASSEARDRGNEQFF.